The 32 T cell receptor beta chains presented below share a single source sample, sequenced in a study of shared clonotypes between healthy human individuals. Positively selected for CCR7, the CD45RO-negative cells used as naive CD8 cells excluded terminally differentiated effector memory CD45RA+ cells. The table came from immunoSEQ multiplex PCR; TCRdb's copy has only in-frame clones and leaves some out. The table shows about 2 million clones, with over 85% occurring only once. Sequenced sample: naive CD8+ T cells sorted from blood. Receptors originate from a man between 18 and 35 years old in good health.

V gene TRBV12-5 combines with J gene TRBJ1-1; 9 nucleotides line up with TRBD1. CDR1 and CDR2 from the germline V gene are LGHNT and FRNRAP. CDR3 length equals 15 residues. Losses at the gene ends were 1 base for V and 2 bases for J; bases not matched to a gene: 2. The CDR3 protein is CASGLGTGVNTEAFF. CDR3 DNA sequence: TGTGCTAGTGGTTTGGGGACAGGGGTAAACACTGAAGCTTTCTTT.

The chain links TRBV4-1 to TRBJ2-7, with D possibly matching TRBD1 (5 bases). Per germline, CDR1 MGHRA and CDR2 YSYEKL. This CDR3 has 15 residues. The V and J ends lost 5 bases and 0 bases respectively, with 14 bases between them. As DNA, the CDR3 is TGCGCCAGCAGCGCGTTTCAGGGCATCTCCTACGAGCAGTACTTC. It translates to CASSAFQGISYEQYF.

This sequence joins TRBV7-2 and TRBJ2-7; 7 nucleotides line up with TRBD2. Germline lookup yields CDR1 SGHTA and CDR2 FQGNSA. V shed 3 bases, J shed 5 bases, and the junction held 10 bases outside the gene matches. The CDR3 has 15 residues. The CDR3 DNA reads TGTGCCAGCAGCTTGTTACGGGAGGCTCGGGACGAGCAGTACTTC. It translates to CASSLLREARDEQYF.

The chain combines TRBV29-1 with TRBJ1-3; possible D gene TRBD1, 5 bases. Trimming pared 4 bases from V and 0 bases from J, leaving 16 bases between. Germline V gives CDR1 SQVTM, CDR2 ANQGSEA. The CDR3 consists of 16 residues. CDR3 loop: CSVVEGTPFSGNTIYF. For the CDR3, the DNA is TGCAGCGTTGTTGAGGGGACCCCCTTCTCTGGAAACACCATATATTTT.

About this clone: This sample includes further DNA sequences coding for the same CDR3. The chain recombines TRBV9 with TRBJ2-7; TRBD2 is a possible D gene (5 bases). CDR1 and CDR2 (germline): SGDLS, YYNGEE. V was trimmed by 0 bases and J by 0 bases, leaving 10 bases between them. The CDR3 runs 15 residues. CDR3 in amino acids: CASSVEGDSSYEQYF. Written as DNA, the CDR3 is TGTGCCAGCAGCGTAGAGGGAGACTCCTCCTACGAGCAGTACTTC. The complete variable domain, with remaining parts taken from reference TRBV9 and TRBJ2-7, reads DSGVTQTPKHLITATGQRVTLRCSPRSGDLSVYWYQQSLDQGLQFLIQYYNGEERAKGNILERFSAQQFPDLHSELNLSSLELGDSALYFCASSVEGDSSYEQYFGPGTRLTVT.

This clone appeared once. J is TRBJ2-2 and V is TRBV7-9, with TRBD2 as a possible D gene (5 bases). Germline V gene sequence: CDR1 SEHNR, CDR2 FQNEAQ (reference sequence). V lost 2 bases and J 1 base, leaving 11 bases between the germline ends. The CDR3 contains 16 residues. The CDR3 spells CASSLRGGENTGELFF. As DNA, the CDR3 is TGTGCCAGCAGCTTACGGGGTGGAGAGAACACCGGGGAGCTGTTTTTT.

The rearrangement uses TRBV5-4 and TRBJ2-5, with TRBD2 matching over 13 bases. The germline V gene encodes CDR1 SGHNT and CDR2 YYREEE (reference sequence). V shed 4 bases and J 3 bases; nucleotides not matched to a gene: 12. CDR3 length: 18 residues. CDR3 DNA sequence: TGTGCCAGCAGCAGTACTAGCGGGGGGGTTCCCCACAAAGAGACCCAGTACTTC. Its protein product is CASSSTSGGVPHKETQYF.

V is TRBV5-1 and J is TRBJ2-1; 7 bases agree with TRBD2. V shed 2 bases, J shed 7 bases, and the junction held 9 bases outside the gene matches. CDR1 is SGHRS and CDR2 is YFSETQ in the germline V gene. The CDR3 loop spans 15 amino acids. The chain's CDR3 is CASSFYPVGGNEQFF. The CDR3 DNA reads TGCGCCAGCAGCTTTTACCCAGTGGGGGGGAATGAGCAGTTCTTC.

The table lists this clone with a count of one. The genes are TRBV29-1 and TRBJ2-7, with 13 nucleotides matching TRBD2. V was clipped by 8 bases and J by 3 bases; unmatched bases: 10. The germline V gene has CDR1 SQVTM and CDR2 ANQGSEA. This CDR3 contains 15 residues. The CDR3 loop is CSIAGTSGIHYEQYF. CDR3 nucleotides: TGCAGCATAGCCGGGACTAGCGGGATCCACTACGAGCAGTACTTC.

The chain uses TRBV5-4 and TRBJ2-7; 8 bases match TRBD1. Germline loops: CDR1 SGHNT, CDR2 YYREEE (reference sequence). The CDR3 runs 15 residues. J was trimmed by 3 bases and V by 4 bases; bases with no gene match: 9. The CDR3 protein is CASSQGDRPYYEQYF. The CDR3 region has the DNA TGTGCCAGCAGCCAGGGGGACAGGCCGTACTACGAGCAGTACTTC.

Comments on this clone: The sample contains more than one DNA sequence encoding this CDR3. The rearrangement links TRBV6-5 to TRBJ2-5, with 8 bases lining up with TRBD1. Germline loops: CDR1 MNHEY, CDR2 SVGAGI. The J segment lost 5 bases and the V segment lost 6 bases, leaving 5 bases of the junction unmatched. The CDR3 runs 13 residues. The CDR3 loop reads CASRSTGVETQYF. The CDR3 DNA follows: TGTGCCAGCAGATCGACAGGGGTTGAGACCCAGTACTTC.

The V call is TRBV30, the J call TRBJ1-3, with D uncertain. The CDR3 has 14 residues. Looked up from germline, CDR1 is GTSNPN and CDR2 is SVGIG (reference sequence). The germline V and J ends were trimmed by 2 bases and 0 bases, with 8 bases remaining between them. DNA for the CDR3: TGTGCCTGGAGTTTCGGTAGCTCTGGAAACACCATATATTTT. The encoded protein is CAWSFGSSGNTIYF.

The chain uses TRBV28 and TRBJ2-2; D is undetermined. Trimming cost V 6 bases and J 0 bases, with 11 bases left between them. The CDR3 runs 15 residues. CDR1 and CDR2 from the germline V gene are MDHEN and SYDVKM. The CDR3 spells CASSDGRSNTGELFF. The CDR3 DNA follows: TGTGCCAGCAGCGACGGCAGATCGAACACCGGGGAGCTGTTTTTT. Full variable domain (outside the CDR3, taken from reference TRBV28 and TRBJ2-2): DVKVTQSSRYLVKRTGEKVFLECVQDMDHENMFWYRQDPGLGLRLIYFSYDVKMKEKGDIPEGYSVSREKKERFSLILESASTNQTSMYLCASSDGRSNTGELFFGEGSRLTVL.

The V gene is TRBV7-9, the J gene TRBJ2-7; the D gene is possibly TRBD2 (6 bases). V lost 1 base and J 4 bases, leaving 14 bases between the germline ends. CDR1 SEHNR and CDR2 FQNEAQ come from the germline V gene (reference sequence). The CDR3 spans 15 residues. This CDR3 reads CASSLGPGRGYEQYF. CDR3 DNA: TGTGCCAGCAGCTTAGGTCCGGGGCGGGGATACGAGCAGTACTTC.

The chain links TRBV27 to TRBJ2-7; 8 bases fit TRBD2. V shed 6 bases, J shed 0 bases, and the junction held 4 bases outside the gene matches. Germline V gene data show CDR1 as MNHEY and CDR2 as SMNVEV (reference sequence). The CDR3 consists of 14 residues. CDR3 bases: TGTGCCAGCAGCTACGGGACTAGCTCCTACGAGCAGTACTTC. Amino acid sequence: CASSYGTSSYEQYF.

This clone has only a few counts. The genes are TRBV30 and TRBJ1-1; possibly TRBD1 for D (5 bases). The CDR3 has 13 residues. Germline CDR1 is GTSNPN and CDR2 is SVGIG (reference sequence). Trimming cost V 7 bases and J 4 bases, with 16 bases left between them. Here the CDR3 DNA reads TGTGCCTCAAGTGGTGGGGCGGGCACTGAAGCTTTCTTT. It encodes CASSGGAGTEAFF.

This clone was counted between two and nine times. Other DNA sequences within the sample encode an identical CDR3. The CDR3 loop reads CASSAGGDGYTF. CDR3 in DNA: TGTGCCAGCAGTGCGGGGGGCGATGGCTACACCTTC. The chain employs TRBV25-1 and TRBJ1-2, with D possibly matching TRBD1 (6 bases). V lost 4 bases and J lost 6, with 9 bases in between. Looked up from germline, CDR1 is MGHDK and CDR2 is SYGVNS. The CDR3 has 12 residues.

The V and J genes are TRBV19 and TRBJ2-7, with D maybe TRBD2 (5 bases). Germline CDR1 and CDR2: LNHDA and SQIVND (reference sequence). The CDR3 length is 15 residues. V was shortened by 0 bases and J by 4 bases, with 13 bases between the two germline ends. The CDR3: CASSIDHSRGYEQYF. CDR3 coding DNA: TGTGCCAGTAGTATAGATCATAGCAGAGGGTACGAGCAGTACTTC.

The chain recombines TRBV11-2 with TRBJ2-3; D gene unclear. The germline V and J ends were trimmed by 5 bases and 2 bases, with 8 bases remaining between them. From germline, CDR1 is SGHAT and CDR2 FQNNGV. CDR3 size: 13 residues. As DNA, the CDR3 is TGTGCCAGCAGCGACGTAAACACAGATACGCAGTATTTT. Translating gives CASSDVNTDTQYF.

The J gene is TRBJ2-5, the V gene TRBV27; D is unclear. The CDR3 is 13 amino acids. V dropped 6 bases and J dropped 2 bases, with 10 bases sitting between them. Per the germline V gene, CDR1 is MNHEY and CDR2 is SMNVEV (reference sequence). CDR3 bases: TGTGCCAGCAGCACGATCGGGCAAGAGACCCAGTACTTC. Translated: CASSTIGQETQYF.

This sequence joins TRBV30 and TRBJ2-5; tentatively, D is TRBD1 (6 bases). The length of the CDR3 is 13 residues. Germline V gives CDR1 GTSNPN, CDR2 SVGIG (reference sequence). Trimming took off 4 bases at V and 5 bases at J, with 14 bases between the two ends. The CDR3 protein is CAWNTGWGETQYF. The CDR3 nucleotides are TGTGCCTGGAACACAGGGTGGGGGGAGACCCAGTACTTC.

This clone was found once. The rearrangement uses TRBV6-5 and TRBJ1-2, with a weak D call TRBD1 (5 bases). V was shortened by 2 bases and J by 6 bases, with 7 bases between the two germline ends. CDR3 size: 12 residues. CDR1 is MNHEY, CDR2 SVGAGI, per germline. The CDR3 loop is CASSYTQDGYTF. Here the CDR3 DNA reads TGTGCCAGCAGTTACACACAGGATGGCTACACCTTC.

The chain joins TRBV5-4 to TRBJ1-2; a possible D gene is TRBD1 (6 bases). The CDR3 runs to 13 residues. The germline gives CDR1 SGHNT, CDR2 YYREEE (reference sequence). V was pared by 2 bases and J by 5 bases, with 10 bases between. The CDR3, as DNA: TGTGCCAGCAGCTTCAAACAGGGTTATGGCTACACCTTC. Protein product: CASSFKQGYGYTF.

The chain has TRBV6-1 and TRBJ2-7; the D gene is possibly TRBD1 (6 bases). Trimming took off 11 bases at V and 7 bases at J, with 15 bases between the two ends. CDR1 MNHNS and CDR2 SASEGT come from the germline V gene. This CDR3 region has 11 residues. Here the CDR3 DNA reads TGTGCCGGGACATCCGCAGGAGAGCAGTACTTC. Amino acid sequence: CAGTSAGEQYF.

Concerning this clone itself: At the DNA level, this CDR3 is encoded by other sequences in the same sample as well. The chain recombines TRBV28 with TRBJ1-5; 9 bases align to TRBD1. The junction had 2 bases not matched to a gene; V was cut back by 4 bases and J by 4 bases. The CDR3 is 14 residues long. Germline lookup yields CDR1 MDHEN and CDR2 SYDVKM. This chain's CDR3 is CASSWGQGNQPQHF. The CDR3 bases are TGTGCCAGCAGTTGGGGACAGGGAAATCAGCCCCAGCATTTT.

The CDR3 region has the DNA TGCGCCAGCAGCCAAGAAAGGCGTGGATTGGCAGATACGCAGTATTTT. Its protein is CASSQERRGLADTQYF. The chain has TRBV4-3 and TRBJ2-3, with D uncertain. Trimming removed 0 bases from V and 4 bases from J, with 14 bases in between. CDR3 length equals 16 residues. Germline loops: CDR1 LGHNA, CDR2 YSLEER.

The chain uses TRBV19 and TRBJ2-7; D may be TRBD2 (5 bases). This CDR3 is 15 amino acids long. Deletions cut 1 base from V and 4 bases from J, with 14 bases between. Per the germline V gene, CDR1 is LNHDA and CDR2 is SQIVND (reference sequence). CDR3 DNA sequence: TGTGCCAGTAGTATAGTGGAAGGTGGGAGATACGAGCAGTACTTC. Encoded protein: CASSIVEGGRYEQYF.

The chain recombines TRBV4-1 with TRBJ1-1; 7 bases are shared with TRBD1. Germline CDR1 and CDR2: MGHRA and YSYEKL. J lost 4 bases, V lost 4 bases, and 9 bases had no gene match. The CDR3 has 15 residues. The CDR3 region has the DNA TGCGCCAGCAGCCCTAAACAGGGGATGGGCACTGAAGCTTTCTTT. It translates to CASSPKQGMGTEAFF.

This clone was seen a handful of times. The chain carries TRBV12-5 and TRBJ1-6; D is undetermined. CDR1 is LGHNT, CDR2 FRNRAP, per germline. V was pared by 0 bases and J by 0 bases, with 9 bases between. The CDR3 sequence is 17 residues long. The CDR3 DNA sequence: TGTGCTAGTGGTTTGGTACACGGGAGCTCCTATAATTCACCCCTCCACTTT. Protein: CASGLVHGSSYNSPLHF. Drawing the rest from reference TRBV12-5 and TRBJ1-6, the complete variable domain is DARVTQTPRHKVTEMGQEVTMRCQPILGHNTVFWYRQTMMQGLELLAYFRNRAPLDDSGMPKDRFSAEMPDATLATLKIQPSEPRDSAVYFCASGLVHGSSYNSPLHFGNGTRLTVT.

Points on this clone: Other DNA sequences from this sample encode an identical CDR3 as well. The chain combines TRBV2 with TRBJ2-5, with 10 bases lining up with TRBD2. The trim removed 6 bases at V and 2 bases at J, leaving 6 bases unmatched. This CDR3 has 15 residues. Germline V gene lookup returns CDR1 SNHLY and CDR2 FYNNEI. The CDR3 loop is CASSPGLAVQETQYF. The DNA for the CDR3 is TGTGCCAGCAGCCCCGGACTAGCGGTTCAAGAGACCCAGTACTTC.

The chain links TRBV4-1 to TRBJ2-7; 9 bases line up with TRBD1. Germline CDR1 MGHRA, CDR2 YSYEKL. The CDR3 runs 14 residues. V was pared by 5 bases and J by 2 bases, with 4 bases of the junction left unmatched. The CDR3 nucleotides read TGCGCCAGCAGCACCGGGACAGGGCCCTACGAGCAGTACTTC. Its translation: CASSTGTGPYEQYF.

The chain combines TRBV5-5 with TRBJ2-7; D may match TRBD1 or TRBD2 (5 bases each). The CDR3 length is 14 residues. V gave up 4 bases and J gave up 6 bases, with 17 bases separating them. The germline gives CDR1 SGHKS, CDR2 YYEKEE (reference sequence). Here the CDR3 reads CASSHGTGLGEQYF. The CDR3 DNA sequence: TGTGCCAGCAGCCATGGGACGGGGTTGGGCGAGCAGTACTTC.